This T cell receptor beta chain was observed in a study of blood T cell repertoires in COVID-19. Study-wide background: Collection of acute and convalescent COVID-19 samples took place in the United States, Italy and Spain. Sample material is recorded as cDNA or gDNA derived from T cells, B-cell-depleted T cells, or PBMCs.

Original data processing: Reference gene primers were amplified, and this amplification served to estimate nucleated cell counts. TCRdb keeps only in-frame clones here, not all; method: immunoSEQ multiplex PCR. That table gives V, J and clone size, and the DNA gave D and trimming. This sample carries over 150,000 clones, over 65% of them seen once, and the ten largest clones take roughly 7.5%. V lost 4 bases and J lost 7; bases outside the gene matches: 14. Germline V gene sequence: CDR1 SGHRS, CDR2 YFSETQ. The CDR3 extends over 16 amino acids. V is TRBV5-1 and J is TRBJ2-1; 7 bases match TRBD2. This clonotype originated in a man aged 60 to 69 with acute or convalescent COVID-19. Input material: peripheral blood. This CDR3 is CASSPAGGLQSNEQFF. The CDR3 coding sequence is TGCGCCAGCAGCCCCGCCGGGGGGTTACAGTCGAATGAGCAGTTCTTC.